Sequencing of this TCR beta chain was carried out in a study of control samples from healthy donors and cancer patients. The CDR3 consists of 14 residues. Generated by immunoSEQ multiplex PCR, the TCRdb table keeps only in-frame clones and is missing some. This sample has some 190,000 clones; 90% to 95% occur once, and the top ten carry 1.8%. The clonotype was recovered from a man younger than 45 in good health. This rearrangement joins TRBV1 to TRBJ2-7; TRBD1, as called in the table, went unchecked against the DNA. TRBV1 is tagged as a pseudogene. The sequencing sample was made of blood. The CDR3 loop reads CTSSLRLPNYEQYF. In DNA form, the CDR3 reads TGCACCAGCAGCCTCAGGCTTCCAAACTACGAGCAGTACTTC.